The rows below give T cell receptor beta chains drawn from one sample of a study of blood T cell repertoires in COVID-19. Sequencing was performed with immunoSEQ multiplex PCR; in TCRdb, only in-frame clones are kept and a portion is missing. Of 200,000 to 250,000 clones listed, around 87% were seen once; the top ten hold roughly 3%. Sample: peripheral blood. All receptors come from a woman aged 30 to 39 who had recovered from COVID-19. Each CDR3 is given with its conserved first and last residue. D genes are given only for firm matches. A clone size is listed for some rows: how often the clone was seen (once, few, many), or a class if it is expanded.

d_gene: -
abundance: -
v_gene: TRBV2
j_gene: TRBJ2-2
CDR3aa: CASSEGQGGGTGELFF
CDR3nt: TGTGCCAGCAGTGAAGGGCAGGGCGGCGGCACCGGGGAGCTGTTTTTT

d_gene: -
abundance: once
v_gene: TRBV7-9
j_gene: TRBJ1-1
CDR3aa: CASSPRTAMNTEAFF
CDR3nt: TGTGCCAGCAGCCCGAGGACAGCTATGAACACTGAAGCTTTCTTT

d_gene: -
abundance: -
v_gene: TRBV4-2
j_gene: TRBJ1-3
CDR3aa: CASSLHLSGNTIYF
CDR3nt: TGTGCCAGCAGCCTACACCTCTCTGGAAACACCATATATTTT

d_gene: -
abundance: -
v_gene: TRBV5-1
j_gene: TRBJ2-6
CDR3aa: CASREGRGPGSGANVLTF
CDR3nt: TGCGCCAGCAGGGAAGGCAGGGGTCCGGGCTCTGGGGCCAACGTCCTGACTTTC

d_gene: -
abundance: few
v_gene: TRBV5-6
j_gene: TRBJ2-7
CDR3aa: CASSGRTLGPYEQYF
CDR3nt: TGTGCCAGCAGCGGGAGGACCTTGGGCCCCTACGAGCAGTACTTC

d_gene: TRBD1
abundance: -
v_gene: TRBV7-3
j_gene: TRBJ2-4
CDR3aa: CASSAAGGIQYF
CDR3nt: TGTGCCAGCAGTGCCGCAGGGGGAATTCAGTACTTC

d_gene: TRBD1
abundance: once
v_gene: TRBV30
j_gene: TRBJ1-1
CDR3aa: CAWSEGGGTEAFF
CDR3nt: TGTGCCTGGAGTGAAGGGGGCGGGACTGAAGCTTTCTTT

d_gene: -
abundance: -
v_gene: TRBV3-1/TRBV3-2
j_gene: TRBJ1-2
CDR3aa: CASSQGRGTNYGYTF
CDR3nt: TGTGCCAGCAGCCAAGGACGGGGGACTAACTATGGCTACACCTTC

d_gene: -
abundance: -
v_gene: TRBV6-1
j_gene: TRBJ2-1
CDR3aa: CASSEALGDIYNEQFF
CDR3nt: TGTGCCAGCAGTGAAGCGTTGGGGGACATCTACAATGAGCAGTTCTTC

d_gene: TRBD1
abundance: -
v_gene: TRBV18
j_gene: TRBJ1-2
CDR3aa: CASCPGTDYGYTF
CDR3nt: TGTGCCAGCTGTCCGGGGACAGACTATGGCTACACCTTC

d_gene: -
abundance: -
v_gene: TRBV4-3
j_gene: TRBJ2-7
CDR3aa: CASSQEARTGNYEQYF
CDR3nt: TGCGCCAGCAGCCAAGAGGCCCGGACGGGAAACTACGAGCAGTACTTC

d_gene: TRBD1
abundance: -
v_gene: TRBV5-1
j_gene: TRBJ1-1
CDR3aa: CASSWGQGDTEAFF
CDR3nt: TGCGCCAGCAGCTGGGGACAGGGAGACACTGAAGCTTTCTTT

d_gene: -
abundance: -
v_gene: TRBV30
j_gene: TRBJ1-1
CDR3aa: CAWTPRPDWGGGTEAFF
CDR3nt: TGTGCCTGGACCCCCCGACCCGATTGGGGGGGCGGCACTGAAGCTTTCTTT

d_gene: -
abundance: -
v_gene: TRBV7-8
j_gene: TRBJ2-2
CDR3aa: CASSLSAGRATGELFF
CDR3nt: TGTGCCAGCAGCCTTAGCGCGGGGCGGGCAACCGGGGAGCTGTTTTTT

d_gene: -
abundance: -
v_gene: TRBV12-3/TRBV12-4
j_gene: TRBJ2-1
CDR3aa: CASSRGNEQFF
CDR3nt: TGTGCCAGCAGTAGGGGTAATGAGCAGTTCTTC

d_gene: -
abundance: -
v_gene: TRBV5-4
j_gene: TRBJ2-2
CDR3aa: CASSLQGVMAGELFF
CDR3nt: TGTGCCAGCAGTTTGCAGGGTGTTATGGCCGGGGAGCTGTTTTTT

d_gene: TRBD2
abundance: -
v_gene: TRBV2
j_gene: TRBJ2-3
CDR3aa: CASSELAGGPDTQYF
CDR3nt: TGTGCCAGCAGTGAATTAGCGGGGGGGCCAGATACGCAGTATTTT

d_gene: TRBD2
abundance: -
v_gene: TRBV9
j_gene: TRBJ2-2
CDR3aa: CASSVSGGLAKDTGELFF
CDR3nt: TGTGCCAGCAGCGTATCAGGGGGACTAGCGAAGGATACCGGGGAGCTGTTTTTT

d_gene: TRBD1
abundance: once
v_gene: TRBV18
j_gene: TRBJ2-7
CDR3aa: CASSPTTGQGRYEQYF
CDR3nt: TGTGCCAGCTCACCAACGACGGGACAGGGACGTTACGAGCAGTACTTC

d_gene: -
abundance: -
v_gene: TRBV7-9
j_gene: TRBJ1-1
CDR3aa: CASSPLVMNTEAFF
CDR3nt: TGTGCCAGCAGTCCGTTAGTTATGAACACTGAAGCTTTCTTT

d_gene: TRBD1
abundance: -
v_gene: TRBV19
j_gene: TRBJ1-1
CDR3aa: CASRPTGGGPEAFF
CDR3nt: TGTGCCAGTAGGCCGACAGGGGGAGGACCTGAAGCTTTCTTT

d_gene: TRBD1
abundance: -
v_gene: TRBV5-6
j_gene: TRBJ1-1
CDR3aa: CASSWGGQGGGTEAFF
CDR3nt: TGTGCCAGCAGCTGGGGTGGACAGGGAGGAGGGACTGAAGCTTTCTTT

d_gene: TRBD1
abundance: -
v_gene: TRBV19
j_gene: TRBJ2-3
CDR3aa: CASSTDRESDTQYF
CDR3nt: TGTGCCAGTAGTACTGACAGGGAGTCAGATACGCAGTATTTT

d_gene: -
abundance: -
v_gene: TRBV6-5
j_gene: TRBJ1-3
CDR3aa: CASSYRGISGNTIYF
CDR3nt: TGTGCCAGCAGTTACCGAGGGATCTCTGGAAACACCATATATTTT

d_gene: -
abundance: -
v_gene: TRBV5-1
j_gene: TRBJ1-1
CDR3aa: CASSPTLSGTEAFF
CDR3nt: TGCGCCAGCAGCCCCACCCTCAGTGGCACTGAAGCTTTCTTT

d_gene: TRBD2
abundance: -
v_gene: TRBV2
j_gene: TRBJ2-1
CDR3aa: CASSSLVRLAGNEQFF
CDR3nt: TGTGCCAGCAGTTCCCTGGTGAGGCTAGCGGGAAATGAGCAGTTCTTC

d_gene: -
abundance: -
v_gene: TRBV13
j_gene: TRBJ2-3
CDR3aa: CASTLNPRAHTQYF
CDR3nt: TGTGCCAGCACCCTAAACCCCAGGGCACATACGCAGTATTTT

d_gene: TRBD1
abundance: -
v_gene: TRBV5-4
j_gene: TRBJ2-7
CDR3aa: CARLHGTGEWYYEQYF
CDR3nt: TGTGCCAGATTACACGGGACAGGGGAATGGTACTACGAGCAGTACTTC

d_gene: TRBD1
abundance: -
v_gene: TRBV2
j_gene: TRBJ1-5
CDR3aa: CASSGDRGRPLAPQHF
CDR3nt: TGTGCCAGCAGCGGTGACAGGGGGCGGCCCCTGGCGCCCCAGCATTTT

d_gene: -
abundance: -
v_gene: TRBV5-1
j_gene: TRBJ2-2
CDR3aa: CASSLGQLTGELFF
CDR3nt: TGCGCCAGCAGCTTGGGACAGCTAACCGGGGAGCTGTTTTTT

d_gene: -
abundance: -
v_gene: TRBV3-1/TRBV3-2
j_gene: TRBJ2-1
CDR3aa: CASSQVGGGNEQFF
CDR3nt: TGTGCCAGCAGCCAAGTAGGTGGGGGGAATGAGCAGTTCTTC

d_gene: -
abundance: -
v_gene: TRBV19
j_gene: TRBJ2-7
CDR3aa: CASTRSTSGHEQYF
CDR3nt: TGTGCCAGTACCCGTTCGACAAGTGGCCACGAGCAGTACTTC

d_gene: -
abundance: -
v_gene: TRBV3-1/TRBV3-2
j_gene: TRBJ1-1
CDR3aa: CASSQDLVTEAFF
CDR3nt: TGTGCCAGCAGCCAAGATCTTGTCACTGAAGCTTTCTTT

d_gene: -
abundance: once
v_gene: TRBV27
j_gene: TRBJ2-7
CDR3aa: CASAGALYEQYF
CDR3nt: TGTGCCAGCGCGGGGGCCCTCTACGAGCAGTACTTC

d_gene: -
abundance: -
v_gene: TRBV10-3
j_gene: TRBJ2-5
CDR3aa: CAISDFSGQETQYF
CDR3nt: TGTGCCATCAGTGACTTCTCGGGGCAAGAGACCCAGTACTTC

d_gene: -
abundance: -
v_gene: TRBV10-3
j_gene: TRBJ2-3
CDR3aa: CAISAQGHRTDTQYF
CDR3nt: TGTGCCATCAGTGCCCAGGGCCACCGCACAGATACGCAGTATTTT

d_gene: -
abundance: -
v_gene: TRBV5-4
j_gene: TRBJ1-6
CDR3aa: CASSVTGGNSPLHF
CDR3nt: TGTGCCAGCAGCGTGACAGGTGGGAATTCACCCCTCCACTTT

d_gene: -
abundance: -
v_gene: TRBV3-1/TRBV3-2
j_gene: TRBJ1-2
CDR3aa: CASSPAAGGNYGYTF
CDR3nt: TGTGCCAGCAGCCCTGCGGCTGGTGGGAACTATGGCTACACCTTC

d_gene: -
abundance: few
v_gene: TRBV3-1/TRBV3-2
j_gene: TRBJ1-4
CDR3aa: CASSARESKTKLFF
CDR3nt: TGTGCCAGCAGCGCCCGGGAGTCCAAAACCAAACTGTTTTTT

d_gene: TRBD1
abundance: -
v_gene: TRBV3-1/TRBV3-2
j_gene: TRBJ1-3
CDR3aa: CASSSNRGHGNTIYF
CDR3nt: TGTGCCAGCAGCTCGAACAGGGGGCACGGAAACACCATATATTTT

d_gene: -
abundance: -
v_gene: TRBV5-1
j_gene: TRBJ2-3
CDR3aa: CASSSGLFTDTQYF
CDR3nt: TGCGCCAGCAGCTCCGGACTCTTCACAGATACGCAGTATTTT

d_gene: -
abundance: few
v_gene: TRBV7-2
j_gene: TRBJ2-2
CDR3aa: CASGYRAGELFF
CDR3nt: TGTGCCAGCGGATACAGGGCCGGGGAGCTGTTTTTT

d_gene: TRBD2
abundance: -
v_gene: TRBV19
j_gene: TRBJ2-1
CDR3aa: CASSIGSGGYNEQFF
CDR3nt: TGTGCCAGTAGTATAGGTAGCGGGGGTTACAATGAGCAGTTCTTC

d_gene: TRBD1
abundance: -
v_gene: TRBV7-2
j_gene: TRBJ1-5
CDR3aa: CASSKDRGGQPQHF
CDR3nt: TGTGCCAGCAGCAAGGACAGGGGTGGCCAGCCCCAGCATTTT

d_gene: TRBD2
abundance: once
v_gene: TRBV7-3
j_gene: TRBJ2-3
CDR3aa: CASSLLGGAEDTQYF
CDR3nt: TGTGCCAGCAGCTTACTCGGGGGGGCGGAAGATACGCAGTATTTT

d_gene: -
abundance: -
v_gene: TRBV3-1/TRBV3-2
j_gene: TRBJ2-3
CDR3aa: CASSPTRGGFADTQYF
CDR3nt: TGTGCCAGCAGCCCTACTAGGGGGGGGTTCGCAGATACGCAGTATTTT

d_gene: -
abundance: -
v_gene: TRBV23-1
j_gene: TRBJ2-7
CDR3aa: CASVQVRQDYEQYF
CDR3nt: TGCGCCAGTGTTCAGGTGAGACAGGACTACGAGCAGTACTTC

d_gene: -
abundance: -
v_gene: TRBV5-4
j_gene: TRBJ2-3
CDR3aa: CASSSSDDTQYF
CDR3nt: TGTGCCAGCAGCTCTAGCGACGATACGCAGTATTTT

d_gene: TRBD2
abundance: -
v_gene: TRBV10-3
j_gene: TRBJ2-3
CDR3aa: CAISGTSGDTDTQYF
CDR3nt: TGTGCCATCAGTGGGACTAGCGGGGACACAGATACGCAGTATTTT

d_gene: -
abundance: -
v_gene: TRBV24-1
j_gene: TRBJ2-3
CDR3aa: CATSDPARDGGTDTQYF
CDR3nt: TGTGCCACCAGTGATCCGGCGCGTGACGGGGGCACAGATACGCAGTATTTT

d_gene: TRBD2
abundance: -
v_gene: TRBV5-4
j_gene: TRBJ2-2
CDR3aa: CASSTGTSGGTGELFF
CDR3nt: TGTGCCAGCAGTACCGGGACTAGCGGGGGTACCGGGGAGCTGTTTTTT

d_gene: -
abundance: -
v_gene: TRBV19
j_gene: TRBJ1-2
CDR3aa: CASSADLQGSYGYTF
CDR3nt: TGTGCCAGTAGCGCGGATTTACAGGGATCATATGGCTACACCTTC

d_gene: -
abundance: -
v_gene: TRBV19
j_gene: TRBJ2-1
CDR3aa: CASSPTGGGYNEQFF
CDR3nt: TGTGCCAGTAGTCCTACAGGGGGGGGCTACAATGAGCAGTTCTTC

d_gene: TRBD1
abundance: -
v_gene: TRBV2
j_gene: TRBJ1-4
CDR3aa: CASSLGQGSEKLFF
CDR3nt: TGTGCCAGCAGTCTAGGACAGGGAAGCGAAAAACTGTTTTTT

d_gene: -
abundance: few
v_gene: TRBV6-5
j_gene: TRBJ2-5
CDR3aa: CASRITGFEPQYF
CDR3nt: TGTGCCAGCAGAATAACAGGGTTCGAGCCCCAGTACTTC